This TCR beta chain is from a study of shared T cell receptors in the human thymus. J lost 5 bases, V lost 4 bases, and 4 bases had no gene match. The CDR3 contains 14 residues. Germline V gene lookup returns CDR1 SEHNR and CDR2 FQNEAQ (reference sequence). Method: immunoSEQ multiplex PCR; TCRdb's copy keeps in-frame clones and lacks some. In the table there are just under 550,000 clones, 70% to 80% of which are singletons. This sample also belongs to another study, concerning human thymus T cells. Turning to that study: Congenital heart defects were the reason for the corrective surgery that the donors, healthy Finnish infants, were having. Resections removed during corrective heart surgery provided the thymus tissue used. Repertoires from thymus and blood appeared to show biased V and J gene usage. Related research has reported that thymic repertoires overlap highly among unrelated individuals.

Sequences were obtained from thymocytes. This receptor was taken from a boy under two years old with a congenital heart defect. The chain couples TRBV7-9 to TRBJ1-3, with 8 positions matching TRBD1. The CDR3 sequence is CASSYGQGRNTIYF. The CDR3 DNA reads TGTGCCAGCAGCTACGGACAGGGTAGAAACACCATATATTTT.